This TCR beta chain was identified during a study of T cell repertoires in cytomegalovirus infection. Overall study: Public signatures in TCR beta pointed to CMV infection and matching HLA type.

V lost 4 bases to trimming and J lost 2 bases; unmatched junction nucleotides: 20. The CDR3 loop spans 19 amino acids. The germline V gene encodes CDR1 LGHNA and CDR2 YSLEER. MiXCR, applied by TCRdb to the reads, yields one record per CDR3 protein. The data show 450,000 to 650,000 distinct CDR3 sequences, roughly 29% seen once. This clonotype was picked up a small number of times. V and J are TRBV4-3 and TRBJ2-7, with 7 positions matching TRBD2. Material for sequencing was PBMCs. This TCR was sampled from a human donor in good health (CMV status not recorded). Some clones in this sample may be carry-over from other donors' samples. The CDR3 nucleotides read TGCGCCAGCAGCCTCCCCCCCTCAGGGCGGGAGCGAATGACCTACGAGCAGTACGTC. Translating gives CASSLPPSGRERMTYEQYV.